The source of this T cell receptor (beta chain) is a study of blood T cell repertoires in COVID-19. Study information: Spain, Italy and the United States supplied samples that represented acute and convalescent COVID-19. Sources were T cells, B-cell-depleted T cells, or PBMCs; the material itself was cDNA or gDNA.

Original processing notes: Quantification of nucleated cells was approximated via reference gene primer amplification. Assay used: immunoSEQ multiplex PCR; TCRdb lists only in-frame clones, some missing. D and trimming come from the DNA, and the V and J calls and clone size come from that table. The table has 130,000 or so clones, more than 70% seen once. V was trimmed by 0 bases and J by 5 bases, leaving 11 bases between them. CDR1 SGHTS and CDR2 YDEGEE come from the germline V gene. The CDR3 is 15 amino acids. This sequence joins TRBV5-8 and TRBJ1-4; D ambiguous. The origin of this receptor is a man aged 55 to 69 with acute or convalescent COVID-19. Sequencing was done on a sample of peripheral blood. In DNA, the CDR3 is TGTGCCAGCAGCTTGGATACCGGGTTAAATGAAAAACTGTTTTTT. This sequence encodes CASSLDTGLNEKLFF.